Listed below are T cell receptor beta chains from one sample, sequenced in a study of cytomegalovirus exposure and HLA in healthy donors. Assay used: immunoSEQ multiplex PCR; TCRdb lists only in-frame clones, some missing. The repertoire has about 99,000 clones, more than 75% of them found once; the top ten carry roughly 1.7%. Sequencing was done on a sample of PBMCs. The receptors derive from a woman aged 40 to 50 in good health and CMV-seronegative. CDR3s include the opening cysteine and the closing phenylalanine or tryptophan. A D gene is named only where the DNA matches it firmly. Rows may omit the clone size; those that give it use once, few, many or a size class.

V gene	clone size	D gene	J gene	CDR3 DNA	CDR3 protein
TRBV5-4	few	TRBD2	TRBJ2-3	TGTGCCAGCAGCCCCGGGACTAGCGCAGATACGCAGTATTTT	CASSPGTSADTQYF
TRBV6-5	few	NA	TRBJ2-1	TGTGCCAGCAGTTACGGCAGGGGTGGCCACAATGAGCAGTTCTTC	CASSYGRGGHNEQFF
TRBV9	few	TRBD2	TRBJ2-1	TGTGCCAGCAGTTGGACTAGCGGAAGTCCCGGTGAGCAGTTCTTC	CASSWTSGSPGEQFF
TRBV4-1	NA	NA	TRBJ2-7	TGCGCCAGCAGCCAAAGGGGGTCCAGCGGGGAACCCTACGAGCAGTACTTC	CASSQRGSSGEPYEQYF
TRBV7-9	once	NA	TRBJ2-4	TGTGCCAGCAGCTCAACTGGTACGGGAAACATTCAGTACTTC	CASSSTGTGNIQYF
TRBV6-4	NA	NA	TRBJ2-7	TGTGCCAGCACGGTAGGCGAGGGATCCTCCTACGAGCAGTACTTC	CASTVGEGSSYEQYF
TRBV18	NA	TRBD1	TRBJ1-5	TGTGCCAGCTCACGCGGACAGGAGGATCAGCCCCAGCATTTT	CASSRGQEDQPQHF
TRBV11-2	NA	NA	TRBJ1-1	TGTGCCAGCAGCTCCCCCGTGCGGGGCCCGAACACTGAAGCTTTCTTT	CASSSPVRGPNTEAFF
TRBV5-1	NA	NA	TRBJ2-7	TGCGCCAGCAGCTTAATACAGAGACAGGCGTTCTCCTACGAGCAGTACTTC	CASSLIQRQAFSYEQYF
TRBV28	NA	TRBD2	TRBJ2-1	TGTGCCAGCAGGACTAGCGGGAGGGATGAGCAGTTCTTC	CASRTSGRDEQFF
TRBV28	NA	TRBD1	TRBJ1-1	TGTGCCACCAACAGGGGGAACACTGAAGCTTTCTTT	CATNRGNTEAFF
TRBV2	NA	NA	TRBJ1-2	TGTGCCAGCAGTGAAGCACGGGGTACCTATGGCTACACCTTC	CASSEARGTYGYTF
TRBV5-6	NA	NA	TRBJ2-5	TGTGCCAGCAGCTTGTTCGCAGGGGAAATAGAGACCCAGTACTTC	CASSLFAGEIETQYF
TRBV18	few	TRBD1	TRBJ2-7	TGTGCCAGCTTCCCGGGACAGGCGTCTTCCTACGAGCAGTACTTC	CASFPGQASSYEQYF
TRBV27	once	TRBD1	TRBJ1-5	TGTGCCAGCAGGGAGGGAGGACAGGGTAGCAATCAGCCCCAGCATTTT	CASREGGQGSNQPQHF
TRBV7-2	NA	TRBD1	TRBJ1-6	TGTGCCAGCAGCTTAGCCGGGACAGGGGGTTGGCCCCTCCACTTT	CASSLAGTGGWPLHF
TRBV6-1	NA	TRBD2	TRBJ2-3	TGTGCCAGCAGTGGCCTTAGCGGGGGATCCACAGATACGCAGTATTTT	CASSGLSGGSTDTQYF
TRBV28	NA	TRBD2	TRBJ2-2	TGTGCCAGCAGCCGGAGCGGGAGGGGATCCCCCGGGGAGCTGTTTTTT	CASSRSGRGSPGELFF
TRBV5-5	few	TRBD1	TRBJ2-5	TGTGCCAGCAGCTTCGCAGGGGGAGAGACCCAGTACTTC	CASSFAGGETQYF
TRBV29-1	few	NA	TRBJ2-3	TGCAGCGTTGAGAGACAGGGCACAGATACGCAGTATTTT	CSVERQGTDTQYF
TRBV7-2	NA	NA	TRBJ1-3	TGTGCCAGCAGCTTAAAGCTGTACGCTGGAAACACCATATATTTT	CASSLKLYAGNTIYF
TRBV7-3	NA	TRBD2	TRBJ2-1	TGTGCCAGCAGCCGGGGACTAGCGGCGAGGGAGCAGTTCTTC	CASSRGLAAREQFF
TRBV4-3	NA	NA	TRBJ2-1	TGCGCCAGCAGCCGGCGACTTAACTCCTACAATGAGCAGTTCTTC	CASSRRLNSYNEQFF
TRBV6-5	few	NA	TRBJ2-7	TGTGCCAGCAGTTACTCGATACAGCGGACGTACGAGCAGTACTTC	CASSYSIQRTYEQYF
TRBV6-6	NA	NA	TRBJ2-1	TGTGCCAGCACCCACAGGGGGGGTCGAGAGCAGTTCTTC	CASTHRGGREQFF